The following is a TCR beta chain sequence with its context. No antigen is known for it. No much larger clone exists at a distance of one base, and base qualities are not known. To prepare the library, the immunoSEQ multiplex PCR assay was applied. RNA was extracted from all samples and reverse transcribed into cDNA, which served as template for TCR sequencing. First-strand cDNA was synthesized using SuperScript III with a 2:1 mix of oligo-dT and random hexamers. A synthetic immune receptor repertoire was used to measure amplification bias, and any remaining bias was corrected computationally. The authors' pipeline ran thus. Raw reads were preprocessed to remove errors, and CDR3 was defined by IMGT conventions from the conserved cysteine to phenylalanine. To get clonality, Shannon entropy was normalized by log2 of the number of productive unique TCRs and the result was subtracted from 1. CD4 or CD8 identity of scalp clones was inferred by cross-referencing scalp TCRbeta sequences with sorted blood CD4 and CD8 repertoires. TCRdb re-hosts the immuneACCESS table, in-frame sequences only. Its copies lack some clones; in the studies checked, an unresolved V gene accounts for under half of them, and the cause for the rest is not known. The V and J calls and the clone size are those of that table, but D and trimming were determined from the DNA. Present in this sample are about 150,000 clones, 55% of which were seen just once. Jointly, the top ten make up approximately 4.8% of the sample.

This sample stems from a study of CD8+ T cells in alopecia areata (dated by TCRdb to the late 2010s). Background for the entire study: To study T cell clonal expansion in alopecia areata, the researchers applied high-throughput TCRbeta sequencing to both the C3H/HeJ mouse model and human patients. Amplification of TCRbeta CDR3 regions was done by immunoSEQ multiplex PCR using 35 Vbeta forward primers and 13 Jbeta reverse primers. RNA came from the PAXgene miRNA kit for fixed scalp, the miRNeasy kit for PBMCs, and the RNeasy kit for mouse skin. Scalp clonality was compared across normal scalp (n=4), patchy alopecia areata scalp (n=8), and alopecia totalis/universalis scalp (n=8). On the human side, TCRbeta sequencing was run on scalp tissue and on sorted CD4+ and CD8+ peripheral blood T cells from healthy controls and from alopecia areata patients with either patchy or totalis/universalis disease.

Counted from cysteine to phenylalanine, this CDR3 has 12 amino acids. The retained sequence is limited to the CDR3, 36 bases, with the frame set at the first base. Here V drops 7 bases and J drops 9 bases, and the junction holds 7 bases not matched to any gene. Sequences SQVTM (CDR1) and ANQGSEA (CDR2) are obtained from the germline V gene. Broad study findings and their caveats: Lesional scalp, especially in alopecia totalis/universalis, showed higher clonality and more expanded CD8+ clones than normal scalp, suggesting antigenic drive. Unlike mouse skin, which is dominated by gammadelta T cells, normal human skin has resident alphabeta T cells that are also sequenced, and this complicates analysis of the scalp TCR repertoire. Compared with mice, TCR sequences shared between patients were less clear, possibly partly because of HLA diversity across the patient population.

PBMCs were separated by density centrifugation and stained for CD3, CD4 and CD8, after which CD4+ and CD8+ T cells were sorted on a FACSAria. Scalp biopsies and blood samples were obtained from unaffected controls. Source material: CD4+ T cells sorted from blood. The receptor comes from a human donor in good health. This sequence uses TRBV29-1 and TRBJ1-1, with 11 central nucleotides matching TRBD1. CDR3 sequence: CSANGQGAKAFF. The base sequence is TGCAGCGCAAACGGACAGGGGGCTAAAGCTTTCTTT.